This is a list of T cell receptor beta chains from one sample in a study of T cells in Graves' hyperthyroidism and ophthalmopathy. TCRdb processed the multiplex PCR reads anew with MiXCR; each CDR3 protein has one entry. The table shows fewer than 900,000 distinct CDR3 sequences, with roughly 17% occurring only once. The sample consisted of blood. The receptors come from a man aged 18 to 30 with Graves' hyperthyroidism. CDR3s include the opening cysteine and the closing phenylalanine or tryptophan.

TRBJ2-3 | TRBV20-1 | CSAKGQLTDTQYF
TRBJ2-1 | TRBV27 | CASSLTRLANEQFF
TRBJ2-7 | TRBV5-1 | CASSLGGKTQDRTDYEQYF
TRBJ2-5 | TRBV4-1 | CASSQDRISGREETQYF
TRBJ2-1 | TRBV27 | CASSSLPGGRGQQFF
TRBJ1-1 | TRBV5-4 | CASSGRVTGTTEAFF
TRBJ2-7 | TRBV12-3/TRBV12-4 | CASSFGLAGEWSYEQYF
TRBJ1-5 | TRBV6-2/TRBV6-3 | CASSYSTRDQPQHF
TRBJ2-1 | TRBV2 | CASSDRGGMIDEQFF
TRBJ1-4 | TRBV12-3/TRBV12-4 | CASSSWTDINEKLFF
TRBJ2-1 | TRBV29-1 | CSVPLTGGGDEQFF
TRBJ2-7 | TRBV6-2/TRBV6-3 | CASKSNSYEQYF
TRBJ2-3 | TRBV5-4 | CASTREGSDTQYF
TRBJ2-5 | TRBV18 | CASSPRVAGPQETQYF
TRBJ2-7 | TRBV20-1 | CSAYLSGQAEQYF
TRBJ1-1 | TRBV2 | CARGQGARTEAFF
TRBJ2-7 | TRBV18 | CASSPGDAGWYYEQYF
TRBJ2-1 | TRBV11-2 | CASSLNLAGSYNEQFF
TRBJ1-2 | TRBV9 | CASSIEDRGSGYTF
TRBJ2-1 | TRBV7-2 | CASSLTSGRAPGNEQFF
TRBJ1-1 | TRBV6-5 | CASSYLGGKLPEAFF
TRBJ2-7 | TRBV28 | CASKTGTDFYEQYF
TRBJ2-4 | TRBV11-3 | CASSLGDREVNIQYF
TRBJ2-1 | TRBV29-1 | CSVDEGASRLMFF